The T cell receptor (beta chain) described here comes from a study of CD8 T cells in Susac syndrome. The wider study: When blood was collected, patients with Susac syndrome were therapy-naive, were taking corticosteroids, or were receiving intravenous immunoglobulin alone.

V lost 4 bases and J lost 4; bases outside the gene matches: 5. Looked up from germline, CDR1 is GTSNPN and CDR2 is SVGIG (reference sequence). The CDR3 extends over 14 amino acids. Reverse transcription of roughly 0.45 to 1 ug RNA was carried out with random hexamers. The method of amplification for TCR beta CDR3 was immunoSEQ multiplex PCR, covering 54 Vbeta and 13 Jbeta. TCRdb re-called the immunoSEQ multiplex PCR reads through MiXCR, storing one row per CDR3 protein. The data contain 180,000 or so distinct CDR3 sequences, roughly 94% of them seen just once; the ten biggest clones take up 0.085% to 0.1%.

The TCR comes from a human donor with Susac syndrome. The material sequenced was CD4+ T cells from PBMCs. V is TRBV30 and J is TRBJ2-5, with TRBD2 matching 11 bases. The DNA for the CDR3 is TGTGCCTGGAAGTCGGGACTAGCGGTAGAGACCCAGTACTTC. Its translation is CAWKSGLAVETQYF.